This TCR beta chain was captured by sequencing in a study of siplizumab effects on memory and regulatory T cells. Study conclusions and caveats: Alloreactive sequences tracing back to unstimulated CD4+ memory cells fell significantly with siplizumab. With siplizumab, Treg-derived clones averaged roughly 62% of mappable alloreactive CD4+ clones, versus roughly 27% in controls.

Trimming removed 2 bases from V and 5 bases from J; junction bases left unmatched: 2. CDR1 is GTSNPN and CDR2 is SVGIG in the germline V gene (reference sequence). CDR3 length equals 12 residues. This clone was detected a few times. What it recognizes is unknown. Sequenced by immunoSEQ multiplex PCR; TCRdb stores in-frame clones only, minus some. The table includes approximately 82,000 clones, roughly 90% detected once. V usage is TRBV30 and J usage is TRBJ1-2; the match to TRBD1 covers 7 bases. This TCR was recovered from a human donor in good health. Sequencing was carried out using Tregs sorted from blood. CDR3 bases: TGTGCCTGGAGTTGGGGACAGTATGGCTACACCTTC. It is translated as CAWSWGQYGYTF. Full variable domain (missing parts from reference TRBV30 and TRBJ1-2): SQTIHQWPATLVQPVGSPLSLECTVEGTSNPNLYWYRQAAGRGLQLLFYSVGIGQISSEVPQNLSASRPQDRQFILSSKKLLLSDSGFYLCAWSWGQYGYTFGSGTRLTVV.